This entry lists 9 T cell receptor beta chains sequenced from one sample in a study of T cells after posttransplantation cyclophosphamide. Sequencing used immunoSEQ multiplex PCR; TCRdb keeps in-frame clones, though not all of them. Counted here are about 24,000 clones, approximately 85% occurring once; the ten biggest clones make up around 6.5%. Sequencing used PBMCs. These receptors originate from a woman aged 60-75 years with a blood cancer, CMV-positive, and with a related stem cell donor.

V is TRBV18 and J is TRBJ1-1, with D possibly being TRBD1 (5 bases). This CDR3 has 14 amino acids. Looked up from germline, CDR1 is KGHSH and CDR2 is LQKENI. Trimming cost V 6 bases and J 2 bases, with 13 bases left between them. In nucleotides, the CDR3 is TGTGCCAGCTCCCCCTGGCAGGGTAACACTGAAGCTTTCTTT. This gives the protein CASSPWQGNTEAFF.

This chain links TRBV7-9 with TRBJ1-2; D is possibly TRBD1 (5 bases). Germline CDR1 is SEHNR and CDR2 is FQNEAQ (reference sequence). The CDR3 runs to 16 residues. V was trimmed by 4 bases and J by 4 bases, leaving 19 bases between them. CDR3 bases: TGTGCCAGCAGCTCCCCTTTGGGGCAAGAACTCTATGGCTACACCTTC. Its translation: CASSSPLGQELYGYTF.

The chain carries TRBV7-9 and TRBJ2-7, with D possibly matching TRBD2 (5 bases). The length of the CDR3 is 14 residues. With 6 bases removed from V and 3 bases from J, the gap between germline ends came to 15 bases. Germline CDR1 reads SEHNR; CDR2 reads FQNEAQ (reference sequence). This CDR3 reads CASSQGRFDYEQYF. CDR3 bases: TGTGCCAGCAGTCAAGGGAGATTTGACTACGAGCAGTACTTC.

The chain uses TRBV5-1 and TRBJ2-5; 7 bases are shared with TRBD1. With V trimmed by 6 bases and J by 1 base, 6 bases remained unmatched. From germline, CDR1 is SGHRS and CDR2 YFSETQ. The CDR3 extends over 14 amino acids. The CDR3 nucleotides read TGCGCCAGCAATAAGGGGGCAGTCCAAGAGACCCAGTACTTC. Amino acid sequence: CASNKGAVQETQYF. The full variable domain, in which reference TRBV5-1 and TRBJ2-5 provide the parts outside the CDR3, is KAGVTQTPRYLIKTRGQQVTLSCSPISGHRSVSWYQQTPGQGLQFLFEYFSETQRNKGNFPGRFSGRQFSNSRSEMNVSTLELGDSALYLCASNKGAVQETQYFGPGTRLLVL.

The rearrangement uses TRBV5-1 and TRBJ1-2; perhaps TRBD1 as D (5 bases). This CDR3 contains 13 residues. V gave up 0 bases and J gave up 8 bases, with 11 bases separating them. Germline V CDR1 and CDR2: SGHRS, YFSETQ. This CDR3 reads CASSLVPGQGYTF. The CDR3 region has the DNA TGCGCCAGCAGCTTGGTCCCAGGGCAAGGCTACACCTTC.

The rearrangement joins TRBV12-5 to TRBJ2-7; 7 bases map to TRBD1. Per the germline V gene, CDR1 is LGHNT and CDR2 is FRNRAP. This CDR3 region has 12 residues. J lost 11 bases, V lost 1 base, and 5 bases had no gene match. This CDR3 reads CASGLGVGQEYF. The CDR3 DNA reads TGTGCTAGTGGTTTGGGGGTAGGACAGGAGTACTTC.

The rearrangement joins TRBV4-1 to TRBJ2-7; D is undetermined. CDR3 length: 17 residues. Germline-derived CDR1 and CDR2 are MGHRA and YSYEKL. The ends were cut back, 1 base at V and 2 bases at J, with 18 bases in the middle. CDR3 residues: CASSQAETAGRAYEQYF. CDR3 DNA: TGCGCCAGCAGCCAAGCAGAAACGGCTGGCCGGGCCTACGAGCAGTACTTC.

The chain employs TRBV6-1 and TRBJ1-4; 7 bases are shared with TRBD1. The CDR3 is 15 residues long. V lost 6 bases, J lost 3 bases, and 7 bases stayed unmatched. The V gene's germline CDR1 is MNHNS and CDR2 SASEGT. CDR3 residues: CASRPKTGSNEKLFF. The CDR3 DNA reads TGTGCCAGCAGACCCAAGACAGGGTCTAATGAAAAACTGTTTTTT.

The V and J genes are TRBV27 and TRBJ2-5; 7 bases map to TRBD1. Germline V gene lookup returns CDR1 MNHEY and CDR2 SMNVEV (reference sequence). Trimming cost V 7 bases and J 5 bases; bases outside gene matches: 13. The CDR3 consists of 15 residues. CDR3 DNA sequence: TGTGCCAGCACAAGGGGACAGACAGCCGGGGAGACCCAGTACTTC. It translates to CASTRGQTAGETQYF.